Shown below are 30 T cell receptor beta chains from a single sample sequenced in a study of identical twins (dated by TCRdb to 2015 to 2016). Libraries were constructed by 5' RACE. TCRdb names Illumina HiSeq 2000 as the instrument used. Through fastp at Q25 and MiXCR, TCRdb rebuilt clones from the public reads, retaining in-frame beta chains. Rows matching on CDR3 protein sequence are summarized as one entry with the most common DNA and genes. The sample has a few hundred thousand distinct CDR3 sequences on record, under 20% of them singletons. Clones ranked in the top ten supply roughly an eighth of the sample. The specimen was naive T cells sorted from blood. Interpreted using the paper, the cell subset or site label stands for: cells isolated with a human naive T-cell isolation kit. The receptors derive from a man aged 50 to 59 in good health.

The chain is built from TRBV5-1 and TRBJ2-2; D gene unclear. CDR3 length equals 14 residues. Germline CDR1 is SGHRS and CDR2 is YFSETQ. The ends were cut back, 9 bases at V and 4 bases at J, with 16 bases in the middle. CDR3 sequence (DNA): TGCGCCACCGAATTGGGGTCCGGCACCGGGGAGCTGTTTTTT. The encoded protein is CATELGSGTGELFF.

This clonotype was found many times. The rearrangement joins TRBV5-6 to TRBJ2-7, with a weak D call TRBD2 (6 bases). V was shortened by 2 bases and J by 6 bases, with 18 bases between the two germline ends. This CDR3 comprises 15 residues. Per the germline V gene, CDR1 is SGHDT and CDR2 is YYEEEE. DNA for the CDR3: TGTGCCAGCAGCTTCGTCGGGGGTGGGAACAGCGAGCAGTACTTC. Amino acids: CASSFVGGGNSEQYF.

V usage is TRBV20-1 and J usage is TRBJ2-1, with 11 bases that match TRBD2. The CDR3 is 18 amino acids. The germline gives CDR1 DFQATT, CDR2 SNEGSKA (reference sequence). Unmatched junction bases numbered 11, after V lost 4 bases and J lost 0 bases. The CDR3 bases are TGCAGTGCTACTCAGACTAGCGGGGACTGGGGCTCCTACAATGAGCAGTTCTTC. It encodes CSATQTSGDWGSYNEQFF.

CDR3: CASSLSNGLYEQYF. The DNA for the CDR3 is TGTGCCAGCAGTTTATCGAACGGGCTCTACGAGCAGTACTTC. The chain uses TRBV27 and TRBJ2-7; D unclear. This CDR3 contains 14 residues. Trimming left V 0 bases short and J 3 bases short, with 9 bases between. Germline V gene sequence: CDR1 MNHEY, CDR2 SMNVEV (reference sequence).

This clonotype was counted only a few times. The CDR3 sequence is CSVSDGSNGYTF. CDR3 bases: TGCAGCGTCTCGGACGGATCAAATGGCTACACCTTC. J is TRBJ1-2 and V is TRBV29-1; unclear D gene. In germline, CDR1 is SQVTM, CDR2 ANQGSEA. Trimming cost V 6 bases and J 6 bases, with 14 bases left between them. The CDR3 runs to 12 residues.

This clonotype was counted once. This may arise from a read error, as a much more abundant clone is one base away. The chain uses TRBV12-3 or TRBV12-4 and TRBJ2-1, with TRBD2 identical over 12 bases. The CDR3 covers 15 residues. CDR3 residues: CANSLSLAGGVEQFF. CDR3 nucleotides: TGTGCCAACAGTTTAAGTCTAGCGGGAGGGGTTGAGCAGTTCTTC.

The rearrangement joins TRBV6-5 to TRBJ1-2; a possible D gene is TRBD1 (5 bases). This CDR3 comprises 13 residues. The germline CDR1 and CDR2 sequences are MNHEY and SVGAGI. V was cut by 4 bases and J by 4 bases, with 10 bases left in between. The CDR3 DNA is TGTGCCAGCAGTTCCCCCCAGGGCTATGGCTACACCTTC. This sequence encodes CASSSPQGYGYTF.

This chain links TRBV28 with TRBJ1-1, with no clear D. This CDR3 comprises 16 residues. CDR1 and CDR2 from the germline V gene are MDHEN and SYDVKM. With 1 base removed from V and 0 bases from J, the gap between germline ends came to 12 bases. This CDR3 is CASSLYGRPLNTEAFF. CDR3 DNA sequence: TGTGCCAGCAGTTTATATGGCAGACCTTTGAACACTGAAGCTTTCTTT.

The chain joins TRBV12-3 or TRBV12-4 to TRBJ2-5; no clear D. V lost 4 bases to trimming and J lost 3 bases, with 9 bases between them. The CDR3 runs to 13 residues. The CDR3 region has the DNA TGTGCCAGCAGTTCCCACTTGGAAGAGACCCAGTACTTC. It yields the protein CASSSHLEETQYF.

A few counts support this clonotype. The chain links TRBV27 to TRBJ2-3; 11 positions match TRBD2. The CDR3 totals 16 residues. CDR1 is MNHEY, CDR2 SMNVEV, per germline (reference sequence). The junction had 6 bases not matched to a gene; V was cut back by 5 bases and J by 2 bases. The CDR3 reads CASSQLGLAVTDTQYF. CDR3 sequence (DNA): TGTGCCAGCAGTCAACTGGGACTAGCGGTCACAGATACGCAGTATTTT.

V and J are TRBV5-1 and TRBJ1-1; TRBD1 agrees at 9 bases. This CDR3 is built from 15 residues. The V and J ends lost 4 bases and 1 base, in that order; junction bases with no gene match: 5. Germline V lookup: CDR1 SGHRS, CDR2 YFSETQ. This chain's CDR3 is CASSPTTGGNTEAFF. The CDR3 DNA reads as TGCGCCAGCAGCCCGACGACAGGGGGGAACACTGAAGCTTTCTTT.

The V and J genes are TRBV3-1 and TRBJ2-5, with D uncertain. Germline CDR1 reads LGHDT; CDR2 reads YNNKEL (reference sequence). Deletions cut 6 bases from V and 7 bases from J, with 15 bases between. The CDR3 loop spans 13 amino acids. CDR3 amino acids: CASRVAVRATQYF. The CDR3 bases are TGTGCCAGCAGGGTTGCGGTTCGGGCGACCCAGTACTTC.

This clonotype was counted a few times. The chain links TRBV9 to TRBJ2-7, with TRBD2 as a possible D gene (6 bases). The germline V and J ends were trimmed by 4 bases and 4 bases, with 21 bases remaining between them. CDR1 is SGDLS, CDR2 YYNGEE, per germline. This CDR3 spans 16 amino acids. The CDR3 coding sequence is TGTGCCAGCAGCCCTCGGCCCCAAGGAGGGTCTTACGAGCAGTACTTC. Translation gives CASSPRPQGGSYEQYF.

Concerning this clonotype itself: Being one base from a much bigger clone, this may be a read error. The CDR3 protein is CASSYLSSGRCEQFF. CDR3 DNA sequence: TGTGCCAGCAGTTACCTGTCTAGCGGGAGGTGTGAGCAGTTCTTC. The rearrangement joins TRBV6-2 or TRBV6-3 to TRBJ2-1, with 11 bases that match TRBD2. Germline CDR1 and CDR2: MNHEY and SVGEGT. The CDR3 spans 15 residues. V lost 2 bases and J lost 9; bases outside the gene matches: 6.

The chain is built from TRBV2 and TRBJ2-7; TRBD1 agrees at 7 bases. This CDR3 spans 14 amino acids. Germline CDR1 and CDR2: SNHLY and FYNNEI. The trim removed 6 bases at V and 0 bases at J, leaving 5 bases unmatched. For the CDR3, the DNA is TGTGCCAGCAGCTCGGACAGGACCTCCTACGAGCAGTACTTC. Translating it yields CASSSDRTSYEQYF.

This rearrangement joins TRBV7-2 to TRBJ2-5; 9 nucleotides match TRBD1. CDR3 length: 17 amino acids. J lost 5 bases, V lost 1 base, and 11 bases had no gene match. Germline loops: CDR1 SGHTA, CDR2 FQGNSA. CDR3: CASSLGNTGTGMETQYF. The CDR3 nucleotides are TGTGCCAGCAGCTTAGGAAATACCGGGACAGGGATGGAGACCCAGTACTTC.

This clonotype was recorded only once. The rearrangement joins TRBV7-9 to TRBJ2-7, with 7 bases matching TRBD1. The junction had 10 bases not matched to a gene; V was cut back by 8 bases and J by 0 bases. This CDR3 spans 15 amino acids. CDR1 SEHNR and CDR2 FQNEAQ come from the germline V gene (reference sequence). This chain's CDR3 is CASESGQSSSYEQYF. CDR3 nucleotides: TGTGCCAGCGAATCGGGACAGTCGAGCTCCTACGAGCAGTACTTC.

In its sample, this clonotype was seen many times. The chain employs TRBV25-1 and TRBJ2-1, with D maybe TRBD2 (6 bases). V lost 3 bases to trimming and J lost 3 bases, with 12 bases between them. The CDR3 contains 15 residues. Germline V gives CDR1 MGHDK, CDR2 SYGVNS. CDR3 in amino acids: CASSERSGLYNEQFF. CDR3 nucleotide sequence: TGTGCCAGCAGTGAGCGGAGCGGGCTCTACAATGAGCAGTTCTTC.

The chain has TRBV6-6 and TRBJ2-2; the D gene is possibly TRBD1 (6 bases). CDR3 length: 13 amino acids. The V gene lost 4 bases and the J gene lost 7 bases, with 10 bases spanning the gap. Germline V CDR1 and CDR2: MNHNY, SVGAGI (reference sequence). The DNA of the CDR3 is TGTGCCAGCAGTTCAGGGGAAATCGGGGAGCTGTTTTTT. Translated: CASSSGEIGELFF.

At least ten counts were recorded for this clonotype. The chain combines TRBV10-1 with TRBJ2-4; D may be TRBD1 (6 bases). CDR3 length equals 14 residues. Germline values: CDR1 WNHNN, CDR2 SYGVQD (reference sequence). V lost 5 bases and J lost 0, with 8 bases in between. The CDR3 loop is CASSTGLAKNIQYF. DNA for the CDR3: TGCGCCAGCAGTACAGGGCTAGCCAAAAACATTCAGTACTTC.

V and J are TRBV6-5 and TRBJ2-5, with D perhaps assigned TRBD1 or TRBD2 (5 bases each). The CDR3 has 14 residues. V was clipped by 3 bases and J by 4 bases, with 12 bases between them. Germline V gene data show CDR1 as MNHEY and CDR2 as SVGAGI. The chain's CDR3 is CASSYPAGGETQYF. CDR3 sequence (DNA): TGTGCCAGCAGTTATCCCGCTGGGGGAGAGACCCAGTACTTC.

Only a few counts were recorded for this clonotype. V gene TRBV27 combines with J gene TRBJ2-5; 9 positions match TRBD2. The V gene end was trimmed by 6 bases and the J gene end by 3 bases; junction bases not matched to a gene: 8. The CDR3 sequence is 15 residues long. Germline CDR1 is MNHEY and CDR2 is SMNVEV (reference sequence). This chain's CDR3 is CASSRLVAGEETQYF. The CDR3 DNA reads TGTGCCAGCAGCAGATTGGTAGCGGGAGAAGAGACCCAGTACTTC.

In this sample, this clonotype turned up a few times. The rearrangement uses TRBV5-4 and TRBJ2-3; D gene ambiguous. The V gene's germline CDR1 is SGHNT and CDR2 YYREEE (reference sequence). The CDR3 covers 14 residues. V was pared by 4 bases and J by 0 bases, with 9 bases between. The CDR3 DNA reads as TGTGCCAGCAGCCCCTACAGTAGCACAGATACGCAGTATTTT. Its translation is CASSPYSSTDTQYF.

In this sample, this clonotype turned up a few times. This chain connects TRBV18 to TRBJ1-2, with D unresolved. The CDR3 is made up of 13 amino acids. V was clipped by 2 bases and J by 4 bases, with 8 bases between them. Per the germline V gene, CDR1 is KGHSH and CDR2 is LQKENI. The CDR3 sequence is CASSPEVTYGYTF. The CDR3 region has the DNA TGTGCCAGCTCACCAGAGGTTACCTATGGCTACACCTTC.

V usage is TRBV10-3 and J usage is TRBJ2-7; no definite D call. The germline V gene has CDR1 ENHRY and CDR2 SYGVKD. V shed 0 bases and J shed 5 bases, with 20 bases lying between them. CDR3 length: 17 residues. CDR3 sequence reads: CAISESYSTAGEDEQYF. CDR3 nucleotides: TGTGCCATCAGTGAGTCGTATTCGACGGCTGGAGAGGACGAGCAGTACTTC.

This clonotype has a handful of counts. This chain joins TRBV25-1 and TRBJ1-5; D is undetermined. The CDR3 contains 12 residues. CDR1 is MGHDK, CDR2 SYGVNS, per germline. CDR3 region: CARCRSNQPQHF. Written as DNA, the CDR3 is TGTGCTCGATGCCGGAGCAATCAGCCCCAGCATTTT.

This clonotype was observed at least ten times. This chain uses TRBV20-1 with TRBJ2-5; D gene unclear. The V gene lost 0 bases and the J gene lost 0 bases, with 8 bases spanning the gap. The CDR3 has 14 amino acids. Looked up from germline, CDR1 is DFQATT and CDR2 is SNEGSKA (reference sequence). CDR3 protein: CSARDLGYQETQYF. For the CDR3, the DNA is TGCAGTGCTAGAGATCTGGGGTACCAAGAGACCCAGTACTTC.

This clonotype was seen a handful of times. In nucleotides, the CDR3 is TGTGCCAGCAGCTTCCGGTTGGGAGAGACAGATACGCAGTATTTT. It translates to CASSFRLGETDTQYF. The V gene is TRBV7-9, the J gene TRBJ2-3, with D possibly matching TRBD2 (5 bases). Germline V lookup: CDR1 SEHNR, CDR2 FQNEAQ (reference sequence). The CDR3 is made up of 15 amino acids. Trimming removed 3 bases at V and 3 bases at J, with 13 bases between.

In its sample, this clonotype was seen a few times. This rearrangement joins TRBV20-1 to TRBJ1-2; 8 nucleotides line up with TRBD1. The CDR3 is 12 amino acids. The V gene's germline CDR1 is DFQATT and CDR2 SNEGSKA (reference sequence). V shed 5 bases, J shed 6 bases, and the junction held 5 bases outside the gene matches. CDR3 protein: CSAYRDRHGYTF. In nucleotides, the CDR3 is TGCAGTGCTTACCGGGACAGGCATGGCTACACCTTC.

The CDR3 region has the DNA TGTGCCAGCAGTGATAGCGGGGGGGTTGGGGAGACCCAGTACTTC. Protein: CASSDSGGVGETQYF. The chain has TRBV25-1 and TRBJ2-5, with 11 positions matching TRBD2. The trim removed 3 bases at V and 5 bases at J, leaving 5 bases unmatched. The CDR3 has 15 residues. Germline CDR1 MGHDK, CDR2 SYGVNS.